Presented here are 3 T cell receptor beta chains from one specimen sequenced in a study of regulatory T cells in long-lasting Graves disease. For TCR beta, libraries came from iRepertoire HTBI primers and Arm-PCR of CDR3 regions. TCRdb called the multiplex PCR reads again in MiXCR, with one record for every CDR3 protein. The data show fewer than 650,000 distinct CDR3 sequences, more than 15% seen once. Time point noted: newly diagnosed GD, antithyroid drugs for less than 3 months. Preparation of the TCR library used RNA extracted from PBMCs. The same data also contributed to another study, on T cells in Graves' hyperthyroidism and ophthalmopathy.

Sequences were derived from peripheral blood mononuclear cells (PBMCs), sampled at new diagnosis, from a patient treated with antithyroid drugs. Receptors originate from a man between 18 and 29 years old with Graves disease.

This clonotype was counted a few times. The V call is TRBV25-1, the J call TRBJ2-2, with D possibly being TRBD2 (5 bases). The CDR3 loop spans 12 amino acids. In germline, CDR1 is MGHDK, CDR2 SYGVNS. Trimming removed 2 bases at V and 16 bases at J, with 14 bases between. This CDR3 reads CASSELGESPFF. CDR3 in DNA: TGTGCCAGCAGTGAACTGGGAGAGTCGCCGTTTTTT.

About this clonotype itself: A much larger clone sits a single nucleotide away, making a read error possible. This chain connects TRBV6-2 or TRBV6-3 to TRBJ2-1; 7 bases fit TRBD2. The ends lost 8 bases at V and 7 bases at J; junction bases unmatched: 17. The CDR3 extends over 16 amino acids. In germline, CDR1 is MNHEY, CDR2 SVGEGT. CDR3 DNA sequence: TGTGCCAGCGGTGAATGGGGTGGGCGGGAGTTTAATGAGCAGTTCTTC. Residues: CASGEWGGREFNEQFF.

This clonotype was seen at least ten times. The rearrangement links TRBV29-1 to TRBJ2-7; 10 bases match TRBD1. CDR1 and CDR2 from the germline V gene are SQVTM and ANQGSEA. With V trimmed by 6 bases and J by 7 bases, 9 bases remained unmatched. The CDR3 has 13 amino acids. DNA for the CDR3: TGCAGCGTGTGGGACAGGGGCTCGTCTGAGCAGTACTTC. Translated, it gives CSVWDRGSSEQYF.